What follows are 8 T cell receptor beta chains derived from one specimen sequenced in a study of blood T cell repertoires in COVID-19. Measured with immunoSEQ multiplex PCR; TCRdb has only the in-frame clones, and not every one. The sample has about 180,000 clones; under 90% are singletons. The specimen was peripheral blood. These receptor sequences come from a person aged 70 to 80 with COVID-19, enrolled during active disease.

Here the CDR3 DNA reads TGTGCCAGCAGATCACAGGGTGGGGGCAATCAGCCCCAGCATTTT. Amino acids: CASRSQGGGNQPQHF. This chain links TRBV6-5 with TRBJ1-5, with D possibly TRBD1 on 6 matching bases. Germline CDR1 and CDR2: MNHEY and SVGAGI. The CDR3 loop spans 15 amino acids. Trimming took 6 bases from V and 2 from J, leaving 14 bases between them.

This chain joins TRBV7-2 and TRBJ2-2; 7 bases match TRBD1. Germline V CDR1 and CDR2: SGHTA, FQGNSA. The ends lost 2 bases at V and 4 bases at J; junction bases unmatched: 4. The CDR3 consists of 15 residues. The CDR3 coding sequence is TGTGCCAGCAGCTTACATCAGGGGGTCACCGGGGAGCTGTTTTTT. Amino acids: CASSLHQGVTGELFF.

V is TRBV5-3 and J is TRBJ2-3; 8 bases map to TRBD2. TRBV5-3 carries the ORF label, with uncertain function. The junction had 7 bases not matched to a gene; V was cut back by 4 bases and J by 6 bases. The CDR3 consists of 14 residues. The CDR3 here is CARSPAGVADTQYF. The CDR3 DNA follows: TGTGCCAGAAGCCCAGCGGGGGTGGCGGATACGCAGTATTTT.

The chain carries TRBV6-5 and TRBJ1-2; D remains ambiguous. This CDR3 spans 14 amino acids. Trimming took off 6 bases at V and 0 bases at J, with 11 bases between the two ends. CDR1 is MNHEY, CDR2 SVGAGI, per germline. The CDR3 sequence is CASSAEYANYGYTF. The DNA for the CDR3 is TGTGCCAGCAGCGCAGAATACGCTAACTATGGCTACACCTTC.

V gene TRBV19 combines with J gene TRBJ2-4, with 8 nucleotides matching TRBD1. The CDR3 is 16 amino acids. J gave up 12 bases and V 5 bases, and 18 bases lay outside the gene matches. Germline V gene lookup returns CDR1 LNHDA and CDR2 SQIVND (reference sequence). The CDR3 loop is CASSSRSPGGSTDQYF. The CDR3 bases are TGTGCCAGTAGTTCCCGGTCGCCAGGGGGCTCTACCGATCAGTACTTC.

This rearrangement joins TRBV5-6 to TRBJ1-3; a possible D gene is TRBD1 (6 bases). V was shortened by 1 base and J by 7 bases, with 12 bases between the two germline ends. The CDR3 sequence is 14 residues long. Germline V lookup: CDR1 SGHDT, CDR2 YYEEEE. The CDR3 DNA sequence: TGTGCCAGCAGCTTGACCGGGACAAGGAACACCATATATTTT. Encoded protein: CASSLTGTRNTIYF.

This rearrangement joins TRBV7-2 to TRBJ2-7; D might be TRBD1 (6 bases). Between the trimmed V and J ends, which lost 4 bases and 3 bases, there was a span of 19 bases. Germline CDR1 and CDR2: SGHTA and FQGNSA. The CDR3 runs 16 residues. CDR3 region: CASSSESTGRIYEQYF. The CDR3 DNA is TGTGCCAGCAGCTCCGAGAGCACAGGGCGGATCTACGAGCAGTACTTC.

The gene calls are TRBV27 and TRBJ2-7; 9 bases are shared with TRBD1. The ends lost 4 bases at V and 1 base at J; junction bases unmatched: 14. Germline lookup yields CDR1 MNHEY and CDR2 SMNVEV (reference sequence). The CDR3 loop spans 18 amino acids. CDR3 bases: TGTGCCAGCAGTTCTATACTTCTACCGGGACAGGGTTCCTACGAGCAGTACTTC. This codes for CASSSILLPGQGSYEQYF.